The T cell receptor beta chain described here comes from a study of blood T cell repertoires in COVID-19. Here immunoSEQ multiplex PCR was the method, and the copy in TCRdb shows in-frame clones only, minus some. The sample yields roughly 28,000 clones, under 85% seen once. The CDR3 contains 16 residues. V lost 4 bases and J lost 5; bases outside the gene matches: 11. Germline CDR1 is SGHDT and CDR2 is YYEEEE. The source is a man in his 70s with acute or convalescent COVID-19. The chain is built from TRBV5-6 and TRBJ2-2; 7 bases line up with TRBD1. Sequences were obtained from peripheral blood. CDR3 sequence (DNA): TGTGCCAGCAGCCGACACAGGGGCCAGCTAACCGGGGAGCTGTTTTTT. Translating gives CASSRHRGQLTGELFF.